This T cell receptor (beta chain) was sequenced in a study of T-cell memory formation after mild COVID-19. Study at large: TCR clusters were mostly donor specific. Broader study findings: Contracting CD4+ clones sat mainly in CM and EM; CD8+ in EMRA.

TCRdb passed the 5' RACE reads through MiXCR, listing each CDR3 protein once. Of around 370,000 distinct CDR3 sequences in the sample, under 25% were seen once. A remark on this clonotype: Antigen: not known.

The CDR3 contains 14 residues. Germline V lookup: CDR1 MNHEY, CDR2 SMNVEV (reference sequence). The trim removed 6 bases at V and 6 bases at J, leaving 10 bases unmatched. Sequencing was done on a sample of PBMCs or a T cell subset sorted from them (not recorded which). The TCR originated in an adult woman who had mild COVID-19 (a few samples of this study predate the infection). Cell type and time point are not known. The V and J genes are TRBV27 and TRBJ2-7; 8 nucleotides line up with TRBD2. For the CDR3, the DNA is TGTGCCAGCAGAGAAGCGGGAGTCACTCTCGAGCAGTACTTC. This encodes CASREAGVTLEQYF.